The present entry profiles one T cell receptor beta chain with its context. Sequencing used immunoSEQ v3. Only in-frame clones appear in the TCRdb table, and some are missing; sequencing was by immunoSEQ multiplex PCR. Of under 70,000 clones in the sample, more than 75% were seen once. The CDR3 loop spans 16 amino acids. Germline loops: CDR1 MNHNS, CDR2 SASEGT. V trimming: 2 bases; J trimming: 4 bases; junction bases outside the gene matches: 7. The time point denotes: pre-treatment sample, taken before nivolumab and TIL therapy. The data derive from a study of TIL therapy for anti-PD-1-resistant metastatic lung cancer. Across the whole study: Patients then received nivolumab; progressors got lymphodepletion, TIL and IL-2.

This specimen was blood, taken at baseline. The receptor comes from a person between 25 and 80 years old with non-small cell lung cancer. The rearrangement uses TRBV6-1 and TRBJ1-3, with 8 bases fitting TRBD1. The CDR3 nucleotides are TGTGCCAGCAGTGAAAGGACAGGGTTCAACGGAAACACCATATATTTT. As protein: CASSERTGFNGNTIYF.